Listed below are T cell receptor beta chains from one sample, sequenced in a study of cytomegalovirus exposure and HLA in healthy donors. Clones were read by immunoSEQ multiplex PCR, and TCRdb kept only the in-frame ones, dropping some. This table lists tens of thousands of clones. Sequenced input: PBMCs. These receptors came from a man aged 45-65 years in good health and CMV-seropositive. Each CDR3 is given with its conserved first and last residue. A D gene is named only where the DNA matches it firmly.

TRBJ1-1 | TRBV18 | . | TGTGCCAGCTCACCCCCCACCGGTGAAGCTTTCTTT | CASSPPTGEAFF
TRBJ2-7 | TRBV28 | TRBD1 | TGTGCCAGCAGGTCGGGACAGAGCCACGAGCAGTACTTC | CASRSGQSHEQYF
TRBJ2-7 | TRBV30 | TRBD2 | TGTGCCTGGACCAAGGGACTAGGGGTGGGGGAGCAGTACTTC | CAWTKGLGVGEQYF
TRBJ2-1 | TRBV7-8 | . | TGTGCCAGCAGCACTGCGGAGTTTAGCGATGAGCAGTTCTTC | CASSTAEFSDEQFF
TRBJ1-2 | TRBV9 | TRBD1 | TGTGCCAGCAGCGTAGACGGACAGGGAGGATATGGCTACACCTTC | CASSVDGQGGYGYTF
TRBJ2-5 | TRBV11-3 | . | TGTGCCAGCAGCTTGGGCAGACAAGAGACCCAGTACTTC | CASSLGRQETQYF
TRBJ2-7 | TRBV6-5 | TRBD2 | TGTGCCAGCAGTTCCAGACTAGCGGGAGTTTTTGAGCAGTACTTC | CASSSRLAGVFEQYF
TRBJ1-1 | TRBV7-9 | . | TGTGCCAGCAGCCCCTCCGGGGGGCTATCGTACACTGAAGCTTTCTTT | CASSPSGGLSYTEAFF
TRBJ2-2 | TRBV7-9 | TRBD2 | TGTGCCAGCAGCTTAGGACGGCTAGCGGGGCGGAGTACCGGGGAGCTGTTTTTT | CASSLGRLAGRSTGELFF
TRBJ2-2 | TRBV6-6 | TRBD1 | TGTGCCAGCACCCGGGACAGGCCGGACGCCGGGGAGCTGTTTTTT | CASTRDRPDAGELFF
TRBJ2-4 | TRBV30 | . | TGTGCCTGGAGTGTTGACAGAAACATTCAGTACTTC | CAWSVDRNIQYF
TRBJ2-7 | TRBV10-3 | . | TGTGCCATCAGTGGGGATCGGAGGGGCTACGAGCAGTACTTC | CAISGDRRGYEQYF
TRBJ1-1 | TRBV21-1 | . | TGTGCCAGCAGCGCCTTGACAGGTTTCTATCCCCCCGAAGCTTTCTTT | CASSALTGFYPPEAFF
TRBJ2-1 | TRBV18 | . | TGTGCCAGCTCACCACTCCGGGATGAGCAGTTCTTC | CASSPLRDEQFF
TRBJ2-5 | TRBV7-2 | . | TGTGCCAGCAGCTCATCGGACAGGAGGGAAACCCAGTACTTC | CASSSSDRRETQYF
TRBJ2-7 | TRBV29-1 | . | TGCAGCGTTGCTTTCTCCTACGAGCAGTACTTC | CSVAFSYEQYF
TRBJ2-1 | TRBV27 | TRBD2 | TGTGCCAGCAGTTTATCCGGACTAGTCAATGAGCAGTTCTTC | CASSLSGLVNEQFF
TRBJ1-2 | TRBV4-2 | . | TGTGCCAGCAGCGCAACACCGGGGGGCAGGCGGGCTAACTATGGCTACACCTTC | CASSATPGGRRANYGYTF
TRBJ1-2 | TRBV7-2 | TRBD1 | TGTGCCAGCAGCCCGGGACAGGGGGCGTTTAACTATGGCTACACCTTC | CASSPGQGAFNYGYTF
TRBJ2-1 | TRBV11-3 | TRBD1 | TGTGCCAGCAGCTTAGGCTCTCGGGACAGCATATACAACTACAATGAGCAGTTCTTC | CASSLGSRDSIYNYNEQFF
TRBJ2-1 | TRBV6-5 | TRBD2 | TGTGCCAGCATACCGGGACTAGCTTTCAATGAGCAGTTCTTC | CASIPGLAFNEQFF
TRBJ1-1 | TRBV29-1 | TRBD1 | TGCAGCGTGAAGGACAGGGCATATACTGAAGCTTTCTTT | CSVKDRAYTEAFF
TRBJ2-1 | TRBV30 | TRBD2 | TGTGCCTGGACCAGACTAGCGGGACCCTACAATGAGCAGTTCTTC | CAWTRLAGPYNEQFF
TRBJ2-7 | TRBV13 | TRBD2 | TGTGCCAGCAGCCCAGAGCGGGATACCAGGGAGCAGTACTTC | CASSPERDTREQYF
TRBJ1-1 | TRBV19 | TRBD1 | TGTGCCAGTAGGACACCGTCCGGGGACAGAGTGAACACTGAAGCTTTCTTT | CASRTPSGDRVNTEAFF
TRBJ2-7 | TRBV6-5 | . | TGTGCCAGCAGACAGGGCCACGAGCAGTACTTC | CASRQGHEQYF
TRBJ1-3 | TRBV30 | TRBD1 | TGTGCCTGGAGTCCAGGACAGGGGGCAAACACCATATATTTT | CAWSPGQGANTIYF
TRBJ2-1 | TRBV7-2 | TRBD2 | TGTGCCAGCAGCTTAGAACTCGCGGGAGGACGGCAGTTCTTC | CASSLELAGGRQFF
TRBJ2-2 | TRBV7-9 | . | TGTGCCAGCAGCTTAAAAAGCCGCGGGGAGCTGTTTTTT | CASSLKSRGELFF
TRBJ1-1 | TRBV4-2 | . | TGTGCCAGCAGCCAACTAGATTCGAACACTGAAGCTTTCTTT | CASSQLDSNTEAFF
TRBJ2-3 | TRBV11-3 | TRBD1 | TGTGCCAGCAGCGAGACAGGGGGCGCAGAGACAGATACGCAGTATTTT | CASSETGGAETDTQYF
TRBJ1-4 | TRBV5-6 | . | TGTGCCAGCAGCTTGGGGCCCCCAGGGATTGAAAAACTGTTTTTT | CASSLGPPGIEKLFF
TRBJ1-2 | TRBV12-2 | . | TGTGCAAGTCGCTTAGAGCTAGATGGCTACACCTTC | CASRLELDGYTF
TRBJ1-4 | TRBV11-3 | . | TGTGCCAGCAGCTTCGGACGATGGGGCCGAGAAGATGAAAAACTGTTTTTT | CASSFGRWGREDEKLFF
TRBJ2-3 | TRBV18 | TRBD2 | TGTGCCAGCTCACCACTAGGACTAGCGGGCACAGATACGCAGTATTTT | CASSPLGLAGTDTQYF
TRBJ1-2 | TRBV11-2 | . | TGTGCCAGCAGCTCCCTTGCCAGGAACTATGGCTACACCTTC | CASSSLARNYGYTF
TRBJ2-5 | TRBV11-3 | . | TGTGCCAGCAGCCATTTGAAGGGAGGATATTCAGAGACCCAGTACTTC | CASSHLKGGYSETQYF
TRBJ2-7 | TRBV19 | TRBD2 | TGTGCCAGTAGTACTACGAGCGGGAGGGGAACCTACGAGCAGTACTTC | CASSTTSGRGTYEQYF
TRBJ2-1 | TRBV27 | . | TGTGCCAGCAGTTTATCGGTCCCCCAGGGGCCCTACAATGAGCAGTTCTTC | CASSLSVPQGPYNEQFF
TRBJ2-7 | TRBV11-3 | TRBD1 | TGTGCCAGCAGCCCCTACCCCCCGGGACAGGGGTTGGACGAGCAGTACTTC | CASSPYPPGQGLDEQYF
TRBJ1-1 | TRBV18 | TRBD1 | TGTGCCAGCTCACTAGGGACAGGGACGACCCGAGCTTTCTTT | CASSLGTGTTRAFF
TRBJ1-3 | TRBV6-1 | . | TGTGCCAGCAACCCTCTAAACTCTGGAAACACCATATATTTT | CASNPLNSGNTIYF
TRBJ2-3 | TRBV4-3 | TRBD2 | TGCGCCAGCAGCCAAGACCCTTCCACCCTTTCTCTAGCGGGAGTGGCAGATACGCAGTATTTT | CASSQDPSTLSLAGVADTQYF
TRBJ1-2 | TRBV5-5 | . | TGTGCCAGCACCGTCGGGGGAAACTATGGCTACACCTTC | CASTVGGNYGYTF
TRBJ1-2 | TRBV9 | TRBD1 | TGTGCCAGCAGCGTAGGGACAGGGGGCCTTTTTTATGGCTACACCTTC | CASSVGTGGLFYGYTF
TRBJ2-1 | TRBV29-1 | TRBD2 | TGCAGCGTGGGACTGGCGGGAGGGTACAATGAGCAGTTCTTC | CSVGLAGGYNEQFF
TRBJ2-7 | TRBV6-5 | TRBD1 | TGTGCCAGCAGTTACTCGCCGCAGGGGGCTGTCTACGAGCAGTACTTC | CASSYSPQGAVYEQYF
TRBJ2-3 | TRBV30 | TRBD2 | TGTGCCTGGACGACTAGCCGGGCCAAGTATTTT | CAWTTSRAKYF
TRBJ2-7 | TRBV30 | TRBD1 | TGTGCCTGGACCAGCGATGAGGGGGCGCTGGGGGAGCAGTACTTC | CAWTSDEGALGEQYF
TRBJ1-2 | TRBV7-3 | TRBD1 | TGTGCCAGCAGCTCAGGGGGCCGTTACGGCTACACCTTC | CASSSGGRYGYTF
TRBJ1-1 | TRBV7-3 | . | TGTGCCAGCAGCTTGCAGGGTAACACTGAAGCTTTCTTT | CASSLQGNTEAFF
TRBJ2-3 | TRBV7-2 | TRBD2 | TGTGCCAGCAGCTTAGAATCTAGCGGGAGCACAGATACGCAGTATTTT | CASSLESSGSTDTQYF
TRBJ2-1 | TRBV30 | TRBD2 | TGTGCCTGGAGTTTGGGTAGCGGGAGATTCGACAATGAGCAGTTCTTC | CAWSLGSGRFDNEQFF
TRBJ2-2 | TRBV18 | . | TGTGCCAGCTCACAACCTAGCTCAAGATACACCGGGGAGCTGTTTTTT | CASSQPSSRYTGELFF
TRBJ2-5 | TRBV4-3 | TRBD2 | TGCGCCAGCAGCCAAAATGCTGCGGGAGTGGCGGAGACCCAGTACTTC | CASSQNAAGVAETQYF